These 29 T cell receptor beta chains came from one sample sequenced in a study of graft-versus-host responses after intestinal transplantation. TCRdb keeps only in-frame clones here, not all; method: immunoSEQ multiplex PCR. Of over 8,500 clones detected, 90% to 95% appear once; the ten largest clones hold around 15%. Sequencing used bone marrow, obtained more than 500 days after intestinal transplantation. The receptors derive from a human patient who received an intestinal transplant, so some T cells may come from the graft donor.

The chain uses TRBV28 and TRBJ2-7; 7 bases are a match to TRBD1. The CDR3 runs 15 residues. The junction had 11 bases not matched to a gene; V was cut back by 6 bases and J by 3 bases. Germline lookup yields CDR1 MDHEN and CDR2 SYDVKM. CDR3 sequence (DNA): TGTGCCAGCAGGCTATCCGGGACAGCGCTCTACGAGCAGTACTTC. Amino acid sequence: CASRLSGTALYEQYF.

This chain connects TRBV28 to TRBJ2-7, with D possibly being TRBD1 (5 bases). CDR1 is MDHEN and CDR2 is SYDVKM in the germline V gene. CDR3 size: 14 residues. V was cut by 2 bases and J by 2 bases, with 10 bases left in between. CDR3 in amino acids: CASSLGRATYEQYF. CDR3 bases: TGTGCCAGCAGTTTAGGCAGGGCTACCTACGAGCAGTACTTC.

The chain joins TRBV13 to TRBJ2-7; 7 positions match TRBD2. CDR1 is PRHDT and CDR2 is FYEKMQ in the germline V gene (reference sequence). The V gene end was trimmed by 5 bases and the J gene end by 2 bases; junction bases not matched to a gene: 18. The CDR3 consists of 18 residues. CDR3 nucleotide sequence: TGTGCCAGCAGCCTCCAAGTCGGGAATGCGGGAGACACCTACGAGCAGTACTTC. This gives the protein CASSLQVGNAGDTYEQYF.

The CDR3: CASLPAGDTDTQYF. The CDR3 bases are TGCGCCAGCCTACCAGCGGGTGACACAGATACGCAGTATTTT. The chain has TRBV5-1 and TRBJ2-3, with TRBD2 as a possible D gene (6 bases). Per the germline V gene, CDR1 is SGHRS and CDR2 is YFSETQ. The CDR3 has 14 residues. V shed 7 bases and J shed 2 bases, with 14 bases lying between them.

This chain joins TRBV4-3 and TRBJ2-7; D ambiguous. Deletions cut 4 bases from V and 5 bases from J, with 18 bases between. Germline CDR1 and CDR2: LGHNA and YSLEER. The CDR3 consists of 15 residues. The CDR3 DNA is TGCGCCAGCAGCCCACGGTGGAAAGGGTTCAACGAGCAGTACTTC. It yields the protein CASSPRWKGFNEQYF.

This clone was seen only once. The chain carries TRBV25-1 and TRBJ1-6, with D tentatively TRBD1 (5 bases). The CDR3 runs 16 residues. Germline V gene data show CDR1 as MGHDK and CDR2 as SYGVNS. Trimming took off 9 bases at V and 0 bases at J, with 15 bases between the two ends. Here the CDR3 reads CARRTTESSYNSPLHF. Written as DNA, the CDR3 is TGTGCCAGAAGAACGACAGAGAGCTCCTATAATTCACCCCTCCACTTT.

The V gene is TRBV27, the J gene TRBJ2-7; D ambiguous. Trimming shortened V by 3 bases and J by 3 bases, and 18 bases separated the two germline ends. CDR3 length: 16 residues. Germline V lookup: CDR1 MNHEY, CDR2 SMNVEV (reference sequence). CDR3 nucleotide sequence: TGTGCCAGCAGTTTCTCCCCCCGCAGAAGAAGCTACGAGCAGTACTTC. Protein sequence: CASSFSPRRRSYEQYF.

The chain carries TRBV13 and TRBJ2-5; 10 bases agree with TRBD2. Germline V CDR1 and CDR2: PRHDT, FYEKMQ (reference sequence). The CDR3 sequence is 17 residues long. The J segment lost 0 bases and the V segment lost 4 bases, leaving 8 bases of the junction unmatched. This CDR3 reads CASSSGFGLADQETQYF. The CDR3 DNA reads TGTGCCAGCAGCTCGGGCTTCGGACTAGCGGACCAAGAGACCCAGTACTTC.

The V gene is TRBV11-2, the J gene TRBJ2-1, with 9 bases that match TRBD2. This CDR3 is 17 amino acids long. V lost 1 base, J lost 1 base, and 5 bases stayed unmatched. Germline-derived CDR1 and CDR2 are SGHAT and FQNNGV. CDR3 DNA: TGTGCCAGCAGCTTAGGTGGGCTAGCGGGGTCCTACAATGAGCAGTTCTTC. Translation gives CASSLGGLAGSYNEQFF.

V usage is TRBV5-4 and J usage is TRBJ1-1; D is possibly TRBD1 (6 bases). This CDR3 region has 15 residues. Germline CDR1 and CDR2: SGHNT and YYREEE (reference sequence). The ends were cut back, 4 bases at V and 2 bases at J, with 15 bases in the middle. The CDR3 loop is CASSVTGTSNTEAFF. CDR3 coding DNA: TGTGCCAGCAGCGTGACCGGGACAAGCAACACTGAAGCTTTCTTT.

This clone was detected only once. The rearrangement links TRBV9 to TRBJ2-2, with D uncertain. V was clipped by 0 bases and J by 6 bases, with 9 bases between them. CDR3 size: 14 residues. Germline V CDR1 and CDR2: SGDLS, YYNGEE. Here the CDR3 reads CASSVGGRAGELFF. In DNA, the CDR3 is TGTGCCAGCAGCGTAGGGGGAAGGGCCGGGGAGCTGTTTTTT.

The genes are TRBV29-1 and TRBJ1-4, with D maybe TRBD1 (5 bases). V lost 3 bases and J lost 10, with 15 bases in between. Germline V gene data show CDR1 as SQVTM and CDR2 as ANQGSEA. This CDR3 spans 13 amino acids. CDR3 nucleotides: TGCAGCGTTGATTACGAGGGGCCAGGAAAACTGTTTTTT. Protein: CSVDYEGPGKLFF.

The chain is built from TRBV28 and TRBJ2-7; 8 bases fit TRBD2. In germline, CDR1 is MDHEN, CDR2 SYDVKM. The CDR3 is made up of 16 amino acids. V shed 4 bases and J 6 bases; nucleotides not matched to a gene: 14. The DNA for the CDR3 is TGTGCCAGCAGTTCCCCGGGGGGTAGCGGGATGTCCGAGCAGTACTTC. Translation: CASSSPGGSGMSEQYF. Full variable domain (missing parts from reference TRBV28 and TRBJ2-7): DVKVTQSSRYLVKRTGEKVFLECVQDMDHENMFWYRQDPGLGLRLIYFSYDVKMKEKGDIPEGYSVSREKKERFSLILESASTNQTSMYLCASSSPGGSGMSEQYFGPGTRLTVT.

The J gene is TRBJ1-3, the V gene TRBV7-3; D unresolved. Trimming stripped 2 bases from V and 1 base from J, with 12 bases between. The CDR3 runs 16 residues. Looked up from germline, CDR1 is SGHTA and CDR2 is FQGTGA. For the CDR3, the DNA is TGTGCCAGCAGCTTACACCCAGGCAATTCTGGAAACACCATATATTTT. This sequence encodes CASSLHPGNSGNTIYF.

This clone was recorded once. The gene calls are TRBV7-9 and TRBJ2-2; the D gene is possibly TRBD2 (7 bases). Per the germline V gene, CDR1 is SEHNR and CDR2 is FQNEAQ (reference sequence). This CDR3 is 14 amino acids long. V gave up 5 bases and J gave up 4 bases, with 11 bases separating them. The DNA of the CDR3 is TGTGCCAGCAGCCGGGGGGCGGTCACCGGGGAGCTGTTTTTT. This translates into CASSRGAVTGELFF.

Only a few counts were recorded for this clone. The chain has TRBV7-3 and TRBJ2-1; the match to TRBD2 covers 9 bases. This CDR3 has 15 residues. V shed 3 bases and J 4 bases; nucleotides not matched to a gene: 4. Germline V gene lookup returns CDR1 SGHTA and CDR2 FQGTGA. The chain's CDR3 is CASSFSGSSYNEQFF. CDR3 nucleotides: TGTGCCAGCAGCTTTAGCGGGAGCTCGTACAATGAGCAGTTCTTC.

V and J are TRBV9 and TRBJ2-7; tentatively, D is TRBD1 or TRBD2 (5 bases each). Trimming shortened V by 2 bases and J by 5 bases, and 17 bases separated the two germline ends. The germline gives CDR1 SGDLS, CDR2 YYNGEE. The CDR3 consists of 15 residues. The CDR3 is CASSVTGRNLDEQYF. The CDR3 region has the DNA TGTGCCAGCAGCGTTACGGGACGGAACCTAGACGAGCAGTACTTC.

The gene calls are TRBV20-1 and TRBJ2-7; D call uncertain. CDR1 is DFQATT, CDR2 SNEGSKA, per germline (reference sequence). The CDR3 length is 11 residues. Between the trimmed V and J ends, which lost 0 bases and 5 bases, there was a span of 5 bases. The CDR3 nucleotides read TGCAGTGCTAGAGATATACACGAGCAGTACTTC. It translates to CSARDIHEQYF.

The chain carries TRBV11-2 and TRBJ1-1; D gene ambiguous. The V gene's germline CDR1 is SGHAT and CDR2 FQNNGV. V lost 1 base and J lost 1, with 7 bases in between. CDR3 length: 14 amino acids. The CDR3 loop is CASSLGPGNTEAFF. The CDR3, as DNA: TGTGCCAGCAGCTTAGGACCAGGGAACACTGAAGCTTTCTTT.

This sequence joins TRBV6-1 and TRBJ2-1; D might be TRBD2 (5 bases). Trimming cost V 3 bases and J 0 bases, with 9 bases left between them. Germline CDR1 MNHNS, CDR2 SASEGT. This CDR3 spans 15 amino acids. The CDR3 nucleotides are TGTGCCAGCAGTGACTCGCGGGCCTCCTACAATGAGCAGTTCTTC. Protein sequence: CASSDSRASYNEQFF.

The CDR3 DNA sequence: TGTGCCAGCAGCACCGGGACAACCACCGGGGAGCTGTTTTTT. Translating gives CASSTGTTTGELFF. V gene TRBV27 combines with J gene TRBJ2-2; TRBD1 is a possible D gene (6 bases). The CDR3 sequence is 14 residues long. Germline V CDR1 and CDR2: MNHEY, SMNVEV (reference sequence). Trimming pared 6 bases from V and 4 bases from J, leaving 12 bases between.

The chain has TRBV21-1 and TRBJ2-7; the table's TRBD1 call for D was not verified on the DNA. TRBV21-1 is a pseudogene. There are 17 residues in the CDR3. The CDR3 here is CASSKVSQGPSSYEQYF. The CDR3 DNA follows: TGTGCCAGCAGCAAAGTTTCCCAGGGGCCCTCCTCCTACGAGCAGTACTTC.

This clone appeared a single time. V usage is TRBV4-3 and J usage is TRBJ1-1; D remains ambiguous. CDR1 and CDR2 from the germline V gene are LGHNA and YSLEER. CDR3 size: 15 residues. V was clipped by 4 bases and J by 1 base, with 13 bases between them. Here the CDR3 DNA reads TGCGCCAGCAGCCTACTGATGACATCGAACACTGAAGCTTTCTTT. This translates into CASSLLMTSNTEAFF.

The chain has TRBV6-1 and TRBJ1-3; 7 bases are shared with TRBD1. There are 14 residues in the CDR3. The germline V gene encodes CDR1 MNHNS and CDR2 SASEGT. The V segment lost 6 bases and the J segment 2 bases; nucleotides outside the gene matches: 4. The CDR3 spells CASRMTGPGNTIYF. The DNA of the CDR3 is TGTGCCAGCAGGATGACAGGGCCTGGAAACACCATATATTTT.

The chain carries TRBV7-8 and TRBJ1-5; maybe TRBD1 (6 bases). Germline CDR1 and CDR2: SGHVS and FQNEAQ. V was cut by 5 bases and J by 7 bases, with 15 bases left in between. The CDR3 contains 14 residues. As DNA, the CDR3 is TGTGCCAGCAGCGGAGGGGGGCTTGAACAGCCCCAGCATTTT. It specifies CASSGGGLEQPQHF.

The J gene is TRBJ2-5, the V gene TRBV9; 12 nucleotides line up with TRBD1. Germline-derived CDR1 and CDR2 are SGDLS and YYNGEE. J lost 5 bases, V lost 0 bases, and 8 bases had no gene match. The CDR3 has 17 residues. The CDR3 sequence: CASSVGLGTGGMETQYF. The CDR3 nucleotides read TGTGCCAGCAGCGTAGGATTAGGGACAGGGGGCATGGAGACCCAGTACTTC.

The chain uses TRBV27 and TRBJ2-2, with no clear D. Per the germline V gene, CDR1 is MNHEY and CDR2 is SMNVEV (reference sequence). The CDR3 is 15 residues long. Trimming removed 2 bases from V and 5 bases from J, with 12 bases in between. The CDR3 spells CASSLGLLRTGELFF. The CDR3 nucleotides read TGTGCCAGCAGTTTAGGCCTCCTGAGGACCGGGGAGCTGTTTTTT.

The chain joins TRBV7-6 to TRBJ2-1, with 7 nucleotides matching TRBD2. Germline V lookup: CDR1 SGHVS, CDR2 FNYEAQ. V lost 1 base and J lost 1; bases outside the gene matches: 4. The CDR3 is made up of 16 amino acids. The DNA of the CDR3 is TGTGCCAGCAGCTTAGTGGGGGGACTATCCTACAATGAGCAGTTCTTC. As protein: CASSLVGGLSYNEQFF.

The chain carries TRBV19 and TRBJ2-1; tentatively, D is TRBD1 (6 bases). The CDR3 is 13 residues long. V dropped 5 bases and J dropped 3 bases, with 8 bases sitting between them. Germline V lookup: CDR1 LNHDA, CDR2 SQIVND (reference sequence). CDR3 sequence (DNA): TGTGCCAGTAGTCAGGGGAACTACAATGAGCAGTTCTTC. It codes for CASSQGNYNEQFF.